Presented here are 21 T cell receptor beta chains from one specimen sequenced in a study of radiation and T cells in renal cell carcinoma. Assay used: immunoSEQ multiplex PCR; TCRdb lists only in-frame clones, some missing. The repertoire has approximately 100,000 clones, 75% to 90% of them found once; the top ten carry approximately 8.4%. Time point given: baseline pretreatment blood. Sample treatment: 15 Gy SBRT to primary tumor, nephrectomy 4 weeks later. Sequenced material: blood, taken from a patient whose treatment included radiotherapy and nephrectomy. Source of these receptors: a middle-aged man with renal cell carcinoma.

This clone was observed once. V usage is TRBV2 and J usage is TRBJ1-2; TRBD1 matches 9 bases. The V gene's germline CDR1 is SNHLY and CDR2 FYNNEI. V was clipped by 7 bases and J by 4 bases; unmatched bases: 7. The CDR3 loop spans 14 amino acids. This CDR3 reads CASISDRGGYGYTF. The DNA of the CDR3 is TGTGCCAGCATCTCGGACAGGGGAGGCTATGGCTACACCTTC.

The chain is built from TRBV7-6 and TRBJ2-1; 10 bases are a match to TRBD2. The J segment lost 6 bases and the V segment lost 2 bases, leaving 16 bases of the junction unmatched. CDR3 length: 19 residues. The V gene's germline CDR1 is SGHVS and CDR2 FNYEAQ. The CDR3 loop reads CASSLWASGSVMLRNEQFF. In DNA form, the CDR3 reads TGTGCCAGCAGCTTATGGGCTAGCGGGAGCGTCATGCTTCGCAATGAGCAGTTCTTC.

The J gene is TRBJ2-3, the V gene TRBV10-3; 9 nucleotides align to TRBD2. Germline V lookup: CDR1 ENHRY, CDR2 SYGVKD. The CDR3 runs to 12 residues. After removal of 8 bases from V and 6 bases from J, the junction contained 3 bases not matched to a gene. The CDR3 spells CAIAGTSDTQYF. The CDR3 bases are TGTGCCATCGCCGGGACTAGCGATACGCAGTATTTT.

The V and J genes are TRBV5-4 and TRBJ2-5; D possibly uses TRBD1 or TRBD2 (5 bases each). The germline V gene has CDR1 SGHNT and CDR2 YYREEE (reference sequence). There are 13 residues in the CDR3. Trimming stripped 3 bases from V and 5 bases from J, with 11 bases between. The CDR3 DNA sequence: TGTGCCAGCAGCTACGATTGGGGGGAGACCCAGTACTTC. Translated: CASSYDWGETQYF.

The chain has TRBV7-8 and TRBJ2-7, with D perhaps assigned TRBD1 or TRBD2 (5 bases each). The ends were cut back, 1 base at V and 4 bases at J, with 17 bases in the middle. The length of the CDR3 is 16 residues. CDR1 is SGHVS, CDR2 FQNEAQ, per germline. Written as DNA, the CDR3 is TGTGCCAGCAGCTTAGAATGGGCAGGGAGTATTTACGAGCAGTACTTC. It translates to CASSLEWAGSIYEQYF.

V and J are TRBV7-9 and TRBJ2-7; maybe TRBD2 (6 bases). Germline CDR1 and CDR2: SEHNR and FQNEAQ (reference sequence). The length of the CDR3 is 13 residues. Trimming removed 7 bases from V and 8 bases from J, with 18 bases in between. The CDR3 here is CASIRTPEGKQYF. CDR3 nucleotide sequence: TGTGCCAGCATCCGCACACCGGAGGGGAAGCAGTACTTC. Full variable domain (missing parts from reference TRBV7-9 and TRBJ2-7): DTGVSQNPRHKITKRGQNVTFRCDPISEHNRLYWYRQTLGQGPEFLTYFQNEAQLEKSRLLSDRFSAERPKGSFSTLEIQRTEQGDSAMYLCASIRTPEGKQYFGPGTRLTVT.

Details on this clone: A much larger clone lies one base from this, so it may be a read error. This chain links TRBV6-1 with TRBJ1-1; possible D gene TRBD1, 5 bases. The CDR3 is made up of 13 amino acids. The V end was cut by 6 bases, the J end by 1 base, with 9 bases between. Looked up from germline, CDR1 is MNHNS and CDR2 is SASEGT. The CDR3 DNA follows: TGTGCCAGCAGCTTGACAGAGAACACTGAAGCTTTCTTT. Residues: CASSLTENTEAFF.

Concerning this clone: Other DNA sequences in the same sample also yield this CDR3. V is TRBV6-1 and J is TRBJ2-5, with D perhaps TRBD2 (6 bases). The CDR3 length is 13 residues. The V gene lost 1 base and the J gene lost 4 bases, with 7 bases spanning the gap. CDR1 and CDR2 (germline): MNHNS, SASEGT. As DNA, the CDR3 is TGTGCCAGCAGTGAAGGGGGGGTAGAGACCCAGTACTTC. Translation gives CASSEGGVETQYF.

The gene calls are TRBV7-6 and TRBJ2-3; no clear D. There are 16 residues in the CDR3. V was cut by 0 bases and J by 4 bases, with 14 bases left in between. Germline-derived CDR1 and CDR2 are SGHVS and FNYEAQ. CDR3 nucleotide sequence: TGTGCCAGCAGCTTAGCTCCGGCCTATGAATCAGATACGCAGTATTTT. Translating gives CASSLAPAYESDTQYF.

The chain uses TRBV10-2 and TRBJ1-2; D ambiguous. V was pared by 3 bases and J by 0 bases, with 11 bases between. The CDR3 is 15 amino acids. Per germline, CDR1 WSHSY and CDR2 SAAADI. The CDR3 nucleotides read TGCGCCAGCAGTGAATTCTCCACAACTAACTATGGCTACACCTTC. It specifies CASSEFSTTNYGYTF.

The J gene is TRBJ1-1, the V gene TRBV10-2; D may be TRBD1 (5 bases). The V end was cut by 4 bases, the J end by 1 base, with 13 bases between. This CDR3 is 15 amino acids long. Germline CDR1 WSHSY, CDR2 SAAADI. CDR3 amino acids: CASSVLGTGNTEAFF. The CDR3 DNA is TGCGCCAGCAGTGTCCTGGGAACAGGGAACACTGAAGCTTTCTTT.

The rearrangement joins TRBV27 to TRBJ2-3; D uncertain. The V gene's germline CDR1 is MNHEY and CDR2 SMNVEV (reference sequence). With 2 bases removed from V and 2 bases from J, the gap between germline ends came to 8 bases. The CDR3 loop spans 14 amino acids. CDR3 nucleotides: TGTGCCAGCAGTTTAAGCCCTCCCACAGATACGCAGTATTTT. It specifies CASSLSPPTDTQYF.

This clone was seen once. V and J are TRBV6-5 and TRBJ2-7; tentatively, D is TRBD2 (5 bases). The germline gives CDR1 MNHEY, CDR2 SVGAGI. This CDR3 comprises 15 residues. V lost 6 bases to trimming and J lost 2 bases, with 17 bases between them. The CDR3 coding sequence is TGTGCCAGCAGACCCGAGGGCGGAAGAACCTACGAGCAGTACTTC. The encoded protein is CASRPEGGRTYEQYF.

This clone showed up just a few times. The chain uses TRBV30 and TRBJ1-1; no definite D call. The CDR3 sequence is 14 residues long. Trimming stripped 2 bases from V and 1 base from J, with 11 bases between. Germline V lookup: CDR1 GTSNPN, CDR2 SVGIG (reference sequence). The CDR3 DNA sequence: TGTGCCTGGAGTCGACCGACTGCGAACACTGAAGCTTTCTTT. Its protein is CAWSRPTANTEAFF.

The CDR3 here is CASRGQGPYNEQFF. The CDR3 DNA is TGTGCCAGCCGGGGACAGGGGCCGTACAATGAGCAGTTCTTC. This chain links TRBV7-2 with TRBJ2-1; TRBD1 aligns across 10 bases. The V gene's germline CDR1 is SGHTA and CDR2 FQGNSA. The CDR3 has 14 amino acids. The J segment lost 4 bases and the V segment lost 8 bases, leaving 5 bases of the junction unmatched.

The chain has TRBV20-1 and TRBJ2-7; no definite D call. Trimming pared 0 bases from V and 3 bases from J, leaving 3 bases between. This CDR3 is built from 11 residues. Germline V lookup: CDR1 DFQATT, CDR2 SNEGSKA (reference sequence). The CDR3 DNA sequence: TGCAGTGCTAGAGACAGCTACGAGCAGTACTTC. Encoded protein: CSARDSYEQYF.

This clone was seen a single time. The chain combines TRBV6-5 with TRBJ2-1; 7 bases line up with TRBD1. V was pared by 6 bases and J by 1 base, with 6 bases of the junction left unmatched. CDR1 MNHEY and CDR2 SVGAGI come from the germline V gene. This CDR3 comprises 15 residues. For the CDR3, the DNA is TGTGCCAGCAGCCAACAGGGGATATCCTACAATGAGCAGTTCTTC. Translation gives CASSQQGISYNEQFF.

This chain uses TRBV9 with TRBJ2-7; D gene uncertain. Trimming took off 3 bases at V and 7 bases at J, with 17 bases between the two ends. Germline V CDR1 and CDR2: SGDLS, YYNGEE. The CDR3 runs to 14 residues. CDR3 loop: CASSGTMALGEQYF. CDR3 in DNA: TGTGCCAGCAGCGGAACGATGGCCCTGGGGGAGCAGTACTTC.

The chain uses TRBV5-1 and TRBJ2-5, with 10 nucleotides matching TRBD1. Germline CDR1 is SGHRS and CDR2 is YFSETQ. The CDR3 is 16 amino acids. V shed 4 bases and J 4 bases; nucleotides not matched to a gene: 10. The CDR3 DNA reads TGCGCCAGCAGCCGGGACAGGGGTCGGCCGGGAGAGACCCAGTACTTC. It specifies CASSRDRGRPGETQYF.

The chain carries TRBV5-1 and TRBJ2-5, with D maybe TRBD2 (6 bases). V lost 0 bases, J lost 4 bases, and 19 bases lay in between. This CDR3 comprises 17 residues. CDR1 and CDR2 from the germline V gene are SGHRS and YFSETQ. The CDR3 protein is CASSLDSAGWSPETQYF. CDR3 bases: TGCGCCAGCAGCTTGGATTCCGCGGGGTGGTCTCCAGAGACCCAGTACTTC.

The chain uses TRBV2 and TRBJ2-3; TRBD2 matches 12 bases. Germline V lookup: CDR1 SNHLY, CDR2 FYNNEI. With V trimmed by 6 bases and J by 2 bases, 9 bases remained unmatched. CDR3 length: 17 residues. The CDR3 spells CASRYRLAGEYTDTQYF. DNA for the CDR3: TGTGCCAGCAGGTACCGACTAGCGGGAGAGTACACAGATACGCAGTATTTT.